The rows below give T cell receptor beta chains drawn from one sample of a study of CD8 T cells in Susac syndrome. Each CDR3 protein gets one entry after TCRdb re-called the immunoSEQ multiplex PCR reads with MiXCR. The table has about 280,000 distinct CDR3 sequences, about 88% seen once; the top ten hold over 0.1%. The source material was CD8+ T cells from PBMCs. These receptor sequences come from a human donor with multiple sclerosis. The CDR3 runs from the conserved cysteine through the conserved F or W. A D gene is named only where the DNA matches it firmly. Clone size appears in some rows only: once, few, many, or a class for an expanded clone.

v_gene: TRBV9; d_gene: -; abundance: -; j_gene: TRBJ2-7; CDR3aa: CASSAASASYEQYF; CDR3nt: TGTGCCAGCAGCGCCGCGAGTGCCTCCTACGAGCAGTACTTC
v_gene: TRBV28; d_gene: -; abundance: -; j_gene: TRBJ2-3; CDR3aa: CASSVGAAADTQYF; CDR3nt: TGTGCCAGCAGTGTCGGGGCTGCTGCGGATACGCAGTATTTT
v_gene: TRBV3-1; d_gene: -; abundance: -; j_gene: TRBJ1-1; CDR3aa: CASSQDEGRHTEAFF; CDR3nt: TGTGCCAGCAGCCAAGATGAGGGAAGGCACACTGAAGCTTTCTTT
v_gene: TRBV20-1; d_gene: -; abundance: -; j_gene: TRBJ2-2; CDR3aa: CSALGGTGEKYTGELFF; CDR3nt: TGCAGTGCTCTTGGGGGGACGGGGGAGAAGTACACCGGGGAGCTGTTTTTT
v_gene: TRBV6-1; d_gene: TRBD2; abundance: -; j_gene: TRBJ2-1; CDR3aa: CASNPSTTSGYNEQFF; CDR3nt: TGTGCCAGCAACCCTTCAACGACTAGCGGATACAATGAGCAGTTCTTC
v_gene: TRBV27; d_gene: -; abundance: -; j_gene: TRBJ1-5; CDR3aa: CASSMGGSNQPQHF; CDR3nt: TGTGCCAGCAGTATGGGGGGGAGCAATCAGCCCCAGCATTTT
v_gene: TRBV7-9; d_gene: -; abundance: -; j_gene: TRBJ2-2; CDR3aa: CASRTRPPPTGTGELFF; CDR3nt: TGTGCCAGCAGGACGCGTCCTCCCCCCACCGGAACCGGGGAGCTGTTTTTT
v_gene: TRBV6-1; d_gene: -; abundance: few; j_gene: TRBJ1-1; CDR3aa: CASSLDRSEAFF; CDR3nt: TGTGCCAGCAGTTTGGACAGATCTGAAGCTTTCTTT
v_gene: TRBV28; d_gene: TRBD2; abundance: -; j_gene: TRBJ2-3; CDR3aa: CASSPLAGSVTDTQYF; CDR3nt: TGTGCCAGCAGTCCACTAGCGGGTTCTGTCACAGATACGCAGTATTTT
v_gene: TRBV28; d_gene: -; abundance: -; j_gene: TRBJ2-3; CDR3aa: CASSDSTPGGDTQYF; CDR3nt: TGTGCCAGCAGTGACAGTACCCCCGGGGGAGATACGCAGTATTTT
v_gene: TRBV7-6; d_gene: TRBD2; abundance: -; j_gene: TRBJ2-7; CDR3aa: CASSLAAPGLAGGPFYEQYF; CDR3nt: TGTGCCAGCAGCTTAGCGGCCCCGGGACTAGCGGGAGGGCCTTTCTACGAGCAGTACTTC
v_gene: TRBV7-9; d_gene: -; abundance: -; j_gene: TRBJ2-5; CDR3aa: CASSAGTTEETQYF; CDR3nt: TGTGCCAGCAGCGCAGGGACAACCGAAGAGACCCAGTACTTC
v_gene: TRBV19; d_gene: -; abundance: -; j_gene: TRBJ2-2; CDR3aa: CASSIVGARAGELFF; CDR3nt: TGTGCCAGTAGTATAGTGGGAGCGAGGGCCGGGGAGCTGTTTTTT
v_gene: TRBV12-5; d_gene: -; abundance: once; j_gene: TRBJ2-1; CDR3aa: CASGFQLARDPYNEQFF; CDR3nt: TGTGCTAGTGGTTTCCAACTCGCCCGGGACCCCTACAATGAGCAGTTCTTC
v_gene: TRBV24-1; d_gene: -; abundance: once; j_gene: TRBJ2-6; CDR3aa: CATSDTGSGGANVLTF; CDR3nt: TGTGCCACCAGTGATACCGGGTCGGGTGGGGCCAACGTCCTGACTTTC
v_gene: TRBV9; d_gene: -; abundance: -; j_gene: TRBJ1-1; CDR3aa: CASSVVQRTSDTEAFF; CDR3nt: TGTGCCAGCAGCGTAGTTCAGCGGACCTCGGATACTGAAGCTTTCTTT
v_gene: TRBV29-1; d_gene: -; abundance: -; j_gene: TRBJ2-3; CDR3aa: CSVAGTQEGTDTQYF; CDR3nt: TGCAGCGTTGCGGGTACCCAGGAGGGCACAGATACGCAGTATTTT
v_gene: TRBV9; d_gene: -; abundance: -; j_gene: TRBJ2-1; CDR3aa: CASSVGGRHSYNEQFF; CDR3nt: TGTGCCAGCAGCGTAGGGGGACGGCATTCCTACAATGAGCAGTTCTTC
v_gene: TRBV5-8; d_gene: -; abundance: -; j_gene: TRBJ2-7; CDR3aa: CASRRRAFYEQYF; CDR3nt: TGTGCCAGCAGGCGTAGGGCGTTCTACGAGCAGTACTTC
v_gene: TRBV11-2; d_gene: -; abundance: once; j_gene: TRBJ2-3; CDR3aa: CASSFRGRNLIDTQYF; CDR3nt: TGTGCCAGCAGCTTTAGGGGGAGGAATCTTATCGATACGCAGTATTTT
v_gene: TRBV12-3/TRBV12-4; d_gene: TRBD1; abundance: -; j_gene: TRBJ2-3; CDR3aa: CASSPGQGGTDTQYF; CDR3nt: TGTGCCAGCAGCCCGGGACAGGGGGGAACAGATACGCAGTATTTT
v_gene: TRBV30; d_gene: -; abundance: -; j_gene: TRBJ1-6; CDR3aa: CAWSVDVLNSPLHF; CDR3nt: TGTGCCTGGAGTGTAGACGTGCTGAACTCACCCCTCCACTTT
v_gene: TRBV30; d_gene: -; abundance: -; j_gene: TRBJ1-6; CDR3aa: CAWSSGLRPALHF; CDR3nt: TGTGCCTGGAGTTCCGGCCTTAGACCTGCCCTCCACTTT
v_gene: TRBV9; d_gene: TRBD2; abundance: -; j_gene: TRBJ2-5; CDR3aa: CASSVEGSGRQETQYF; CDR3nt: TGTGCCAGCAGCGTAGAAGGCAGCGGGAGGCAAGAGACCCAGTACTTC
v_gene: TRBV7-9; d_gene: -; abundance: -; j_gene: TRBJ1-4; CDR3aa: CGNLGPNEKLFF; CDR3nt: TGTGGCAACCTGGGGCCTAATGAAAAACTGTTTTTT
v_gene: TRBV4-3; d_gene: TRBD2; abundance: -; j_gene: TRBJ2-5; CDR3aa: CASSQAPLAGVQETQYF; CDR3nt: TGCGCCAGCAGCCAAGCACCCCTAGCGGGAGTCCAAGAGACCCAGTACTTC
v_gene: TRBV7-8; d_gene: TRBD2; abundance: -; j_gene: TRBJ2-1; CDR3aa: CASSQEGSGLAGGFYNEQFF; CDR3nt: TGTGCCAGCAGCCAAGAAGGGTCTGGACTAGCGGGGGGGTTTTACAATGAGCAGTTCTTC
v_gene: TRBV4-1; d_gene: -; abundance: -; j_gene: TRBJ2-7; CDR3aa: CASSPRDGAIIEQYF; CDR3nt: TGCGCCAGCAGCCCTCGGGATGGGGCAATCATCGAGCAGTACTTC
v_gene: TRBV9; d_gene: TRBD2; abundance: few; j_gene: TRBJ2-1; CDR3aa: CASSVALLSGTSPYNEQFF; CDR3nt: TGTGCCAGCAGCGTAGCCCTACTGTCCGGGACTAGCCCCTACAATGAGCAGTTCTTC
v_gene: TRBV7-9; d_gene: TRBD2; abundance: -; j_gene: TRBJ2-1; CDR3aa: CASSLRTSGSGDEQFF; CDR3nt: TGTGCCAGCAGCCTCAGGACTAGCGGGAGCGGCGATGAGCAGTTCTTC
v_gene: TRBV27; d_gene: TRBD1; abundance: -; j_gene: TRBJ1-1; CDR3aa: CASSRLGGGNTEAFF; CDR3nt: TGTGCCAGCAGTCGACTGGGAGGGGGCAACACTGAAGCTTTCTTT
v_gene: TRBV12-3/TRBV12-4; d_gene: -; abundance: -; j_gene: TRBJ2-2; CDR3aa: CASHAGLNTGELFF; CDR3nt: TGTGCCAGCCACGCGGGCCTAAACACCGGGGAGCTGTTTTTT
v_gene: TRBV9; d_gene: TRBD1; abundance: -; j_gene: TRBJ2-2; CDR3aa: CVSSLPQTGGANTGELFF; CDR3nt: TGTGTCAGCAGCCTACCTCAGACAGGGGGCGCGAACACCGGGGAGCTGTTTTTT
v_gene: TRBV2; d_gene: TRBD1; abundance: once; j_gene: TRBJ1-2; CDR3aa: CANRTGRNYGYTF; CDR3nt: TGTGCCAACCGGACAGGGCGAAACTATGGCTACACCTTC
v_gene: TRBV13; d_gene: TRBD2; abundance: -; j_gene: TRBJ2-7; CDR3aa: CASSATSGRNYEQYF; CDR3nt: TGTGCCAGCAGCGCCACTAGCGGGAGGAACTACGAGCAGTACTTC
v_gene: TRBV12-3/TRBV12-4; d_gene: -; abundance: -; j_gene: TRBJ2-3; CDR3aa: CASSLVAETSTDTQYF; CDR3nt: TGTGCCAGCAGTTTAGTGGCGGAGACTAGCACAGATACGCAGTATTTT
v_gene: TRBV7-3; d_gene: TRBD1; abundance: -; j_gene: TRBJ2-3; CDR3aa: CASSSTGGSGADTQYF; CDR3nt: TGTGCCAGCAGCTCCACAGGGGGCTCCGGGGCAGATACGCAGTATTTT
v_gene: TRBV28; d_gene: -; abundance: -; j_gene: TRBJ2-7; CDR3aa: CASSFIQGHYEQYF; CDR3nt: TGTGCCAGCAGTTTCATACAGGGTCACTACGAGCAGTACTTC
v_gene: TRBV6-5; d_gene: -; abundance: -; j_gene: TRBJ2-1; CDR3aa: CASSYPPGHEQFF; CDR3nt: TGTGCCAGCAGTTACCCCCCCGGCCATGAGCAGTTCTTC
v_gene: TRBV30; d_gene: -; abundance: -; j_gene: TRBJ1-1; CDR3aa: CAWSGGNTEAFF; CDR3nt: TGTGCCTGGAGTGGAGGGAACACTGAAGCTTTCTTT
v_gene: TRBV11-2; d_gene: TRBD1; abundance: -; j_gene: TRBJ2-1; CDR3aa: CASSWGQRNEQFF; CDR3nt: TGTGCCAGCAGCTGGGGACAGCGCAATGAGCAGTTCTTC
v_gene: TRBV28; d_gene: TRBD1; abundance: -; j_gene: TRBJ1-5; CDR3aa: CATKEQGRLVNQPQHF; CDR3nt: TGTGCCACCAAAGAACAGGGGCGCCTCGTCAATCAGCCCCAGCATTTT
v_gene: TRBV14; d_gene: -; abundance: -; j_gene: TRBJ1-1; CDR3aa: CASSQEEFYRKDTEAFF; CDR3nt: TGTGCCAGCAGCCAAGAGGAGTTCTATAGGAAGGACACTGAAGCTTTCTTT
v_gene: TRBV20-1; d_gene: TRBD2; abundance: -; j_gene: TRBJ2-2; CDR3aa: CSARDLAGDAGELFF; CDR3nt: TGCAGTGCTAGAGATCTAGCGGGAGATGCTGGGGAGCTGTTTTTT
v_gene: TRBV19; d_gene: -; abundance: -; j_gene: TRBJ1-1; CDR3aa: CASSSWYGSTEAFF; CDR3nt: TGTGCCAGTAGTAGTTGGTATGGATCCACTGAAGCTTTCTTT
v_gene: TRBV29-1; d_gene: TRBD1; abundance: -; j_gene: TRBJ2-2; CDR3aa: CSVEGTGNGELFF; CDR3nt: TGCAGCGTTGAAGGGACAGGGAACGGGGAGCTGTTTTTT
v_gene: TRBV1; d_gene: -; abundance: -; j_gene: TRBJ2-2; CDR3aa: CTSSQGTSGKYRGAVF; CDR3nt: TGCACCAGCAGCCAGGGAACTAGCGGGAAGTACCGGGGAGCTGTTTTT
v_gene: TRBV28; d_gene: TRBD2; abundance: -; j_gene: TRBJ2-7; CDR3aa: CASSLSTSGSSYEQYF; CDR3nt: TGTGCCAGCAGCCTTTCGACTAGCGGGAGCTCCTACGAGCAGTACTTC
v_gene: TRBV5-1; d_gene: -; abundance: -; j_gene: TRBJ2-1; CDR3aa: CASSSNEVPWEQFF; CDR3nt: TGCGCCAGCAGTAGTAATGAAGTCCCGTGGGAGCAGTTCTTC
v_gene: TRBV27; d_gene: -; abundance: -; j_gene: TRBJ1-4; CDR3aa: CASSFGGEDEKLFF; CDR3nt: TGTGCCAGCAGTTTCGGGGGGGAAGATGAAAAACTGTTTTTT
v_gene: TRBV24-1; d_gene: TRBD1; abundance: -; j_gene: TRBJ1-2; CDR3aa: CATSDVGTGSGYTF; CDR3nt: TGTGCCACCAGTGATGTCGGGACAGGGTCTGGCTACACCTTC
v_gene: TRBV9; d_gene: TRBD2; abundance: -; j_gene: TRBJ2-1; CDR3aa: CASSGASGIEQFF; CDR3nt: TGTGCCAGCAGCGGAGCTAGCGGGATCGAGCAGTTCTTC